This T cell receptor (beta chain) derives from a study of PD-1 and CTLA-4 blockade in melanoma. Trimming removed 0 bases from V and 4 bases from J, with 7 bases in between. This CDR3 spans 13 amino acids. Germline CDR1 and CDR2: LGHNA and YSLEER. Profiled with immunoSEQ multiplex PCR; TCRdb holds only in-frame clones, not every one. The sample records 23,000 or so clones, around 89% being singletons. This chain links TRBV4-3 with TRBJ2-7; D gene unclear. The sequence came from a human donor with melanoma. This sample comprised CD8+ T cells from peripheral blood, obtained before anti-PD-1 treatment. CDR3: CASSQDRSYEQYF. The CDR3 nucleotides read TGCGCCAGCAGCCAAGATCGCAGTTACGAGCAGTACTTC.